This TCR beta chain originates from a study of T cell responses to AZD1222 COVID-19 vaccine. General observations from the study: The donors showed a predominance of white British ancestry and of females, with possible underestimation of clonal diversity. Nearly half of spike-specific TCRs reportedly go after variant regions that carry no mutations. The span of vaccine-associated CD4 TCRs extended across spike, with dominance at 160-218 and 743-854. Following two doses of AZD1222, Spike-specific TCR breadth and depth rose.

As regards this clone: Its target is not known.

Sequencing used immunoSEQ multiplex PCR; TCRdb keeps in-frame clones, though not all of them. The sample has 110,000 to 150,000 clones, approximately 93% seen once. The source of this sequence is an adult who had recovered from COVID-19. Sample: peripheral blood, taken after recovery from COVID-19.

The CDR3 DNA sequence: TGTGCCAGCAGTTTGGACAGGGGTCGGAGCAATCAGCCCCAGCATTTT. Translation gives CASSLDRGRSNQPQHF. The V gene is TRBV28, the J gene TRBJ1-5, with 9 bases that match TRBD1. V shed 3 bases, J shed 1 base, and the junction held 4 bases outside the gene matches. The CDR3 runs 16 residues. From germline, CDR1 is MDHEN and CDR2 SYDVKM.